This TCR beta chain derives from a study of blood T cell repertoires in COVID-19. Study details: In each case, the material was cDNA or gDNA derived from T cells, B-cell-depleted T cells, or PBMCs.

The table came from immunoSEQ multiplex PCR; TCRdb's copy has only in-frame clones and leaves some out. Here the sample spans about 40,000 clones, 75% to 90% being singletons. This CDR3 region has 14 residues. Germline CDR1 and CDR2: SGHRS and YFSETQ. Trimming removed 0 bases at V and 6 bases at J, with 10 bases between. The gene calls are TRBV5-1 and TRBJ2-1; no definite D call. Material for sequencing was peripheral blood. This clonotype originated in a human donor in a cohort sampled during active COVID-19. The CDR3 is CASSLGAGSNEQFF. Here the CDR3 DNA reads TGCGCCAGCAGCTTGGGCGCAGGTAGCAATGAGCAGTTCTTC.